The rows below give T cell receptor beta chains drawn from one sample of a study of blood T cells in healthy people across ages. TCRdb reanalysed the 5' RACE reads using MiXCR and keeps one entry per CDR3 protein. Found here are about 1.7 million distinct CDR3 sequences, under 30% of them singletons; the top ten hold 7.7%. The source material was blood. These receptor sequences come from a woman aged 30 to 39 in good health. CDR3s include the opening cysteine and the closing phenylalanine or tryptophan. The D gene is left open where the match is weak. Part of the rows lack a size; the others show once, few, many or a class for expanded clones.

TRBV12-3/TRBV12-4	.	TRBJ2-7	TRBD2	CASTRSGRAAYEQYF	TGTGCCAGCACCCGCAGCGGGAGGGCCGCCTACGAGCAGTACTTC
TRBV20-1	few	TRBJ1-4	.	CSVRGNEKLFF	TGCAGTGTGCGGGGGAATGAAAAACTGTTTTTT
TRBV24-1	.	TRBJ2-1	TRBD1	CATSVHTGDEQFF	TGTGCCACCAGTGTCCATACAGGGGATGAGCAGTTCTTC
TRBV12-3/TRBV12-4	few	TRBJ1-2	.	CASSSRGWYTF	TGTGCCAGCAGTTCCCGGGGGTGGTACACCTTC
TRBV7-9	.	TRBJ2-2	TRBD2	CASSSGLENTGELFF	TGTGCCAGCTCATCGGGACTAGAGAACACCGGGGAGCTGTTTTTT
TRBV11-2	few	TRBJ2-5	.	CASSFLRVQETQYF	TGTGCCAGCAGCTTTCTAAGGGTCCAAGAGACCCAGTACTTC
TRBV5-5	few	TRBJ2-1	.	CASSWGANRYNEQFF	TGTGCCAGCAGCTGGGGAGCCAACCGGTACAATGAGCAGTTCTTC
TRBV19	.	TRBJ1-1	.	CKIICTNTEAFF	TGTAAGATTATATGTACCAACACTGAAGCTTTCTTT
TRBV20-1	many	TRBJ1-4	.	CSARDATNEKLFF	TGCAGTGCTAGAGATGCAACTAATGAAAAACTGTTTTTT
TRBV7-9	.	TRBJ2-1	.	CASSVISGSVNEQFF	TGTGCCAGCAGCGTCATTTCCGGGTCGGTCAATGAGCAGTTCTTC
TRBV27	.	TRBJ2-5	TRBD1	CASSPRRPGGGETQYF	TGTGCCAGCAGTCCCAGACGTCCAGGGGGCGGAGAGACCCAGTACTTC
TRBV7-6	many	TRBJ2-1	TRBD2	CASSPSVTSGEKFF	TGTGCCAGCAGCCCCTCGGTGACTAGCGGGGAAAAGTTCTTC
TRBV12-3/TRBV12-4	.	TRBJ2-3	.	CACSLRDTQYF	TGTGCCTGCAGCCTCCGGGATACGCAGTATTTT
TRBV7-2	.	TRBJ2-1	.	CASSLARLERFF	TGTGCCAGCAGCTTAGCCCGACTAGAGAGGTTCTTC
TRBV14	.	TRBJ2-3	TRBD1	CTSSPRTGANTDTQYF	TGTACCAGCAGCCCAAGGACAGGGGCCAACACAGATACGCAGTATTTT
TRBV21-1	.	TRBJ1-5	.	CASSKGRTLAWPQHF	TGTGCCAGCAGCAAAGGTAGGACGCTGGCGTGGCCCCAGCATTTT
TRBV5-5	few	TRBJ1-5	TRBD1	CASSFGQGVQPQHF	TGTGCCAGCAGCTTCGGACAGGGGGTTCAGCCCCAGCATTTT
TRBV7-9	few	TRBJ2-1	TRBD2	CASSPGLAATDEQFF	TGTGCCAGCAGCCCCGGACTAGCGGCGACTGATGAGCAGTTCTTC
TRBV7-6	.	TRBJ1-1	.	CASSSLARAEAFF	TGTGCCAGCAGCTCCCTTGCTAGGGCTGAAGCTTTCTTT
TRBV25-1	few	TRBJ2-3	.	CASSEFGITDTQYF	TGTGCCAGCAGTGAATTTGGGATCACAGATACGCAGTATTTT
TRBV3-1	.	TRBJ2-7	.	CASSQGTGRYEQYF	TGTGCCAGCAGCCAAGGCACGGGGCGGTACGAGCAGTACTTC
TRBV5-1	.	TRBJ2-3	.	CASSAGDAADTQYF	TGCGCCAGCAGCGCAGGGGATGCCGCAGATACGCAGTATTTT
TRBV6-6	few	TRBJ2-3	.	CASSYSAAGAGSDTQYF	TGTGCCAGCAGTTACTCTGCCGCGGGCGCGGGGTCTGATACGCAGTATTTT
TRBV2	.	TRBJ2-5	TRBD2	CASSEHLAGKTQYF	TGTGCCAGCAGTGAACACCTAGCGGGGAAGACCCAGTACTTC
TRBV6-5	many	TRBJ2-3	.	CASSYGRTDTQYF	TGTGCCAGCAGTTACGGGAGAACAGATACGCAGTATTTT
TRBV18	many	TRBJ1-2	TRBD1	CASSPRGPGYTF	TGTGCCAGCTCCCCCAGGGGGCCTGGCTACACCTTC
TRBV5-1	many	TRBJ2-5	TRBD1	CASSGTGHQETQYF	TGCGCCAGCAGCGGGACAGGACACCAAGAGACCCAGTACTTC
TRBV6-5	few	TRBJ2-7	.	CASSYSSDSSYEQYF	TGTGCCAGCAGTTACTCGAGCGACAGCTCCTACGAGCAGTACTTC
TRBV27	few	TRBJ2-3	TRBD1	CASTPWDRVTDTQYF	TGTGCCAGCACCCCCTGGGACAGAGTGACAGATACGCAGTATTTT
TRBV5-1	.	TRBJ2-1	.	CASSLRRGTENEQFF	TGCGCCAGCAGCTTGCGGCGCGGTACTGAAAATGAGCAGTTCTTC
TRBV29-1	few	TRBJ2-7	.	CSVRAGRHEQYF	.
TRBV11-2	many	TRBJ2-4	TRBD2	CASSLLAGEYIQYF	TGTGCCAGCAGCCTACTAGCGGGAGAGTACATTCAGTACTTC
TRBV5-8	.	TRBJ2-1	.	CASSLVVADLYTEQFF	TGTGCCAGCAGCTTGGTCGTAGCGGACCTTTACACTGAGCAGTTCTTC
TRBV10-3	many	TRBJ1-4	.	CAISRQELATNEKLFF	TGTGCCATCAGTCGACAGGAGCTAGCAACTAATGAAAAACTGTTTTTT
TRBV20-1	.	TRBJ2-7	.	CSARDQGGGRGPHEQYF	TGCAGTGCTAGAGATCAAGGGGGCGGGCGGGGACCCCACGAGCAGTACTTC
TRBV6-7	many	TRBJ2-7	.	CASSHDRRYEQYF	TGTGCCAGCAGTCATGACAGGCGCTACGAGCAGTACTTC
TRBV9	few	TRBJ2-7	.	CAGSVAPLYEQYF	TGTGCCGGCAGCGTAGCTCCTCTTTACGAGCAGTACTTC
TRBV6-2/TRBV6-3	few	TRBJ1-1	.	CASSPTDPLDTEAFF	TGTGCCAGCAGTCCCACAGATCCCCTGGACACTGAAGCTTTCTTT
TRBV30	.	TRBJ2-1	.	CAWGTGGGQYNEQFF	TGTGCCTGGGGGACTGGCGGGGGCCAGTACAATGAGCAGTTCTTC